This T cell receptor (beta chain) appears in the sequencing data of a study of response to subunit inactivated influenza vaccine. TCRdb recomputed calls from the RT-PCR reads with MiXCR, one row per CDR3 protein. The repertoire holds some 500,000 distinct CDR3 sequences, about 25% seen once, with approximately 1.9% in the top ten. This CDR3 contains 14 residues. Germline CDR1 reads SGHTA; CDR2 reads FQGNSA. V was trimmed by 0 bases and J by 7 bases, leaving 10 bases between them. About this clonotype: What it binds is not known.

Notes on the study in general: After each seasonal influenza vaccination, few new T cells are recruited, the authors suggested.

The gene calls are TRBV7-2 and TRBJ1-5; tentative D call: TRBD1 (5 bases). The clonotype comes from a man aged 50 to 60 who received an inactivated influenza vaccine. The sequencing used CD4+ T cells sorted from PBMCs, collected 5 days after vaccination. CDR3 coding DNA: TGTGCCAGCAGCTTAGCTCGAACAGGCCAGCCCCAGCATTTT. Its protein is CASSLARTGQPQHF.